This is a list of T cell receptor beta chains from one sample in a study of T-cell reconstitution after alpha-beta-depleted transplantation in children. TCRdb re-derived calls from the PCR reads in MiXCR, one entry per CDR3 protein. The sample includes approximately 500,000 distinct CDR3 sequences, about 10% of them seen just once. The input for sequencing was PBMCs, taken before TCRalphabeta/CD19-depleted stem cell transplant. The receptors come from a child aged 2-15 years with inherited bone marrow failure, due to receive a stem cell transplant. Each CDR3 is given with its conserved first and last residue. Each record gives: clone size, D gene, J gene, V gene, CDR3 protein, CDR3 DNA. A D gene is named only where the DNA matches it firmly. Only some rows state a clone size, as once, few, many or a class for expanded clones.

abundance: NA
d_gene: NA
j_gene: TRBJ1-1
v_gene: TRBV4-3
CDR3aa: CASSQDSFFMNTEAFF
CDR3nt: TGCGCCAGCAGCCAAGATTCGTTTTTCATGAACACTGAAGCTTTCTTT

abundance: once
d_gene: NA
j_gene: TRBJ1-2
v_gene: TRBV6-1
CDR3aa: CASILTPDSGYGYTF
CDR3nt: TGTGCCAGCATCCTAACCCCTGACAGTGGCTATGGCTACACCTTC

abundance: many
d_gene: NA
j_gene: TRBJ2-5
v_gene: TRBV14
CDR3aa: CASSLGGFRAETQYF
CDR3nt: TGTGCCAGCAGCCTCGGAGGGTTCCGGGCTGAGACCCAGTACTTC

abundance: few
d_gene: NA
j_gene: TRBJ2-2
v_gene: TRBV5-4
CDR3aa: CASSLERANTGELFF
CDR3nt: TGTGCCAGCAGCTTAGAGCGGGCGAACACCGGGGAGCTGTTTTTT

abundance: many
d_gene: TRBD2
j_gene: TRBJ2-1
v_gene: TRBV29-1
CDR3aa: CSVAGTRNEQFF
CDR3nt: TGCAGCGTCGCCGGGACTAGGAATGAGCAGTTCTTC

abundance: many
d_gene: NA
j_gene: TRBJ2-7
v_gene: TRBV29-1
CDR3aa: CSAAADSRWEQYF
CDR3nt: TGCAGCGCCGCGGCGGACAGCCGATGGGAGCAGTACTTC

abundance: few
d_gene: NA
j_gene: TRBJ2-1
v_gene: TRBV4-2
CDR3aa: CASIPGIGAYNEQFF
CDR3nt: TGTGCCAGCATCCCTGGGATAGGGGCCTACAATGAGCAGTTCTTC

abundance: many
d_gene: NA
j_gene: TRBJ2-4
v_gene: TRBV27
CDR3aa: CASSLQGSKNIQYF
CDR3nt: TGTGCCAGCAGTCTACAGGGTTCCAAAAACATTCAGTACTTC

abundance: NA
d_gene: TRBD1
j_gene: TRBJ2-4
v_gene: TRBV29-1
CDR3aa: CSVQDRLAKNIQYF
CDR3nt: TGCAGCGTGCAGGACAGGCTAGCCAAAAACATTCAGTACTTC

abundance: few
d_gene: NA
j_gene: TRBJ2-7
v_gene: TRBV7-2
CDR3aa: CASSFSPRYEQYF
CDR3nt: TGTGCCAGCAGCTTCAGCCCGCGCTACGAGCAGTACTTC

abundance: many
d_gene: NA
j_gene: TRBJ2-2
v_gene: TRBV19
CDR3aa: CASSIGQVAGELFF
CDR3nt: TGTGCCAGTAGTATCGGTCAGGTCGCGGGGGAGCTGTTTTTT

abundance: NA
d_gene: TRBD2
j_gene: TRBJ2-1
v_gene: TRBV30
CDR3aa: CAWALAGFYNEQFF
CDR3nt: TGTGCCTGGGCCCTAGCGGGATTCTACAATGAGCAGTTCTTC

abundance: many
d_gene: NA
j_gene: TRBJ1-5
v_gene: TRBV6-5
CDR3aa: CASSHGGQPQHF
CDR3nt: TGTGCCAGCAGCCACGGAGGTCAGCCCCAGCATTTT

abundance: many
d_gene: TRBD2
j_gene: TRBJ2-1
v_gene: TRBV4-1
CDR3aa: CASSQVYGGNNEQFF
CDR3nt: TGCGCCAGCAGCCAAGTCTACGGGGGGAACAATGAGCAGTTCTTC

abundance: NA
d_gene: NA
j_gene: TRBJ2-7
v_gene: TRBV20-1
CDR3aa: CSARGYQEYEQYF
CDR3nt: TGCAGTGCTAGGGGGTATCAGGAGTACGAGCAGTACTTC

abundance: few
d_gene: TRBD1
j_gene: TRBJ2-7
v_gene: TRBV20-1
CDR3aa: CSAMTGGVRYEQYF
CDR3nt: TGCAGTGCAATGACAGGGGGGGTGCGATACGAGCAGTACTTC

abundance: many
d_gene: NA
j_gene: TRBJ1-5
v_gene: TRBV5-1
CDR3aa: CASIQDSNQPQHF
CDR3nt: TGCGCCAGCATCCAGGATAGCAATCAGCCCCAGCATTTT

abundance: many
d_gene: TRBD1
j_gene: TRBJ1-5
v_gene: TRBV15
CDR3aa: CATSRGQGVDQPQHF
CDR3nt: TGTGCCACCAGCAGAGGACAGGGAGTCGACCAGCCCCAGCATTTT

abundance: many
d_gene: TRBD1
j_gene: TRBJ1-1
v_gene: TRBV6-2/TRBV6-3
CDR3aa: CASSARTGEGNTEAFF
CDR3nt: TGTGCCAGCAGTGCCAGGACAGGGGAGGGGAACACTGAAGCTTTCTTT

abundance: many
d_gene: TRBD2
j_gene: TRBJ2-5
v_gene: TRBV28
CDR3aa: CASSHPAGKETQYF
CDR3nt: TGTGCCAGCAGCCATCCAGCGGGGAAAGAGACCCAGTACTTC

abundance: few
d_gene: NA
j_gene: TRBJ1-2
v_gene: TRBV27
CDR3aa: CASSLFGQGPYGYTF
CDR3nt: TGTGCCAGCAGTTTATTCGGCCAGGGCCCCTATGGCTACACCTTC

abundance: many
d_gene: NA
j_gene: TRBJ1-2
v_gene: TRBV12-3/TRBV12-4
CDR3aa: CASSLTHGEANYGYTF
CDR3nt: TGTGCCAGCAGTTTGACCCACGGGGAGGCTAACTATGGCTACACCTTC

abundance: NA
d_gene: NA
j_gene: TRBJ2-5
v_gene: TRBV24-1
CDR3aa: CATSDLKGRQETQYF
CDR3nt: TGTGCCACCAGTGATTTGAAAGGTCGGCAAGAGACCCAGTACTTC

abundance: many
d_gene: NA
j_gene: TRBJ2-5
v_gene: TRBV5-1
CDR3aa: CASSSQGSETQYF
CDR3nt: TGCGCCAGCAGCTCACAGGGTTCAGAGACCCAGTACTTC

abundance: few
d_gene: TRBD2
j_gene: TRBJ2-1
v_gene: TRBV19
CDR3aa: CASSILAGGTEQFF
CDR3nt: TGTGCCAGTAGTATTTTAGCGGGAGGGACGGAGCAGTTCTTC

abundance: few
d_gene: NA
j_gene: TRBJ1-1
v_gene: TRBV29-1
CDR3aa: CSVVLLVWSTEAFF
CDR3nt: TGCAGCGTTGTACTCTTGGTTTGGAGCACTGAAGCTTTCTTT

abundance: few
d_gene: NA
j_gene: TRBJ2-7
v_gene: TRBV29-1
CDR3aa: CSVAPTRFFGQIYEQYF
CDR3nt: TGCAGCGTTGCCCCCACCCGGTTTTTCGGACAGATCTACGAGCAGTACTTC

abundance: many
d_gene: TRBD2
j_gene: TRBJ2-3
v_gene: TRBV4-3
CDR3aa: CASSQETSGSYTDTQYF
CDR3nt: TGCGCCAGCAGCCAAGAAACTAGCGGGAGTTATACAGATACGCAGTATTTT

abundance: many
d_gene: NA
j_gene: TRBJ2-2
v_gene: TRBV28
CDR3aa: CASSPQGLPGYGGELFF
CDR3nt: TGTGCCAGCAGTCCACAGGGTTTGCCGGGCTACGGCGGGGAGCTGTTTTTT

abundance: many
d_gene: NA
j_gene: TRBJ1-4
v_gene: TRBV6-5
CDR3aa: CASSYSPGLDEKLFF
CDR3nt: TGTGCCAGCAGTTACTCACCGGGCCTCGATGAAAAACTGTTTTTT

abundance: NA
d_gene: NA
j_gene: TRBJ2-3
v_gene: TRBV2
CDR3aa: CASSVLEDTQYF
CDR3nt: TGTGCCAGCAGTGTGTTGGAAGATACGCAGTATTTT

abundance: NA
d_gene: TRBD1
j_gene: TRBJ2-2
v_gene: TRBV6-4
CDR3aa: CASSDGRGRTGELFF
CDR3nt: TGTGCCAGCAGTGACGGCAGGGGGCGAACCGGGGAGCTGTTTTTT

abundance: many
d_gene: NA
j_gene: TRBJ2-3
v_gene: TRBV11-2
CDR3aa: CASSLDGTGAVTDTQYF
CDR3nt: TGTGCCAGCAGCTTAGATGGTACGGGGGCGGTGACAGATACGCAGTATTTT

abundance: many
d_gene: NA
j_gene: TRBJ2-1
v_gene: TRBV7-2
CDR3aa: CASSPVTRANEQFF
CDR3nt: TGTGCCAGCAGCCCAGTGACTAGGGCCAATGAGCAGTTCTTC